The sequence of this T cell receptor beta chain was determined in a study of control samples from healthy donors and cancer patients. Trimming removed 1 base from V and 4 bases from J, with 12 bases in between. The length of the CDR3 is 15 residues. Germline V lookup: CDR1 LGHDT, CDR2 YNNKEL (reference sequence). Profiling relied on immunoSEQ multiplex PCR, and the TCRdb table lists in-frame clones only, not all of them. The repertoire holds about 410,000 clones, with around 90% as singletons. The sequencing sample was made of PBMCs. The V and J genes are TRBV3-1 (or the pseudogene TRBV3-2) and TRBJ2-3; D remains unclear. This sequence originates from a middle-aged man with head and neck cancer. The CDR3 sequence is CASSQVSRLADTQYF. The DNA of the CDR3 is TGTGCCAGCAGCCAAGTTTCTAGATTGGCAGATACGCAGTATTTT.